The following is a T cell receptor beta chain sequence with its context. It has no known antigen specificity. The junction does not match germline at one end; this may be a read error. These data are taken from a study of metastatic and nonmetastatic thyroid tumors (dated by TCRdb to the early 2020s). Notes on the research overall: Repertoires were compared across peripheral blood and tumor or nodule tissue samples from malignant and benign thyroid patients. Findings and caveats that apply to the study as a whole: TCR beta diversity was reported as significantly higher in malignant tumors than in benign nodules, in both blood and tumor samples.

Receptors were amplified or captured by PCR. Sequencer: Illumina HiSeq 4000. High-throughput sequencing was used to profile the TCR beta-chain CDR3 region of each patient. In the source study's methods: A classifier to discriminate distant-metastatic papillary thyroid cancer patients was built from CDR3 differences across clinicopathological groups. To measure repertoire diversity the researchers used the Shannon index, while the Morisita-Horn index served to gauge how similar the tumor and blood repertoires were. TCRdb reprocessed the public reads (quality trimming at Q25 with fastp, clone calling with MiXCR) and kept in-frame beta chains. What appears here as the V and J calls and clone size reflects TCRdb's work, not the paper's. The sample table shows about 35,000 clones, and about 18% are seen once. The ten largest clones capture around 12% of the sample. The CDR3 spans 17 residues, from the cysteine through the phenylalanine. The kept DNA is CDR3 alone, 51 bases in frame from the first base.

No treatment had been received by any patient before thyroid surgery. Patient clinical samples collected from about 2012 to 2018 were retrospectively analysed using T-cell receptor beta sequencing. The sequence derives from a male donor with papillary thyroid cancer or a benign thyroid nodule (not recorded which). Some clones in this sample may be carry-over from other donors' samples. The receptor chain draws on TRBV12-3 or TRBV12-4 and TRBJ2-1, with 11 junctional bases fitting TRBD2. The sequenced sample was blood. The CDR3 loop reads CARSFGSTSGVRGEQFF. The DNA sequence is TGTGCCAGAAGTTTCGGTTCGACTAGCGGGGTAAGGGGTGAGCAGTTCTTC.